One and the same sample provided the 2 T cell receptor beta chains below, sequenced in a study of sequential checkpoint blockade in melanoma. Stated treatment: randomized to nivolumab then ipilimumab (arm A) or the reverse (arm B). Repertoires were generated with immunoSEQ multiplex PCR, while TCRdb's copy carries only in-frame clones and drops some. The sample has about 12,000 clones; over 60% are singletons. Sample: CD8+ T cells sorted from blood (inferred from file names), taken from a patient given nivolumab and ipilimumab in sequence. All receptors come from a human donor with melanoma.

This clone was counted only a few times. The chain employs TRBV7-2 and TRBJ2-1, with unresolved D. CDR1 and CDR2 from the germline V gene are SGHTA and FQGNSA. Trimming stripped 2 bases from V and 8 bases from J, with 10 bases between. The CDR3 contains 13 residues. The CDR3 DNA follows: TGTGCCAGCAGCTTACCAGCGATACATGAGCAGTTCTTC. The encoded protein is CASSLPAIHEQFF.

The count of this clone is one. The junction departs from the called germline gene at one end, perhaps through a read error. The J gene is TRBJ2-1, the V gene TRBV7-7, with 12 bases matching TRBD2. This CDR3 contains 15 residues. CDR1 is SSHAT, CDR2 FNYEAQ, per germline (reference sequence). The CDR3, as DNA: TGTGCTAGCAGCCGACTAGCGGGAGCCTACAATGAGCAGTTCTTC. As protein: CASSRLAGAYNEQFF.